These 3 T cell receptor beta chains were sequenced from one sample in a study of T cell changes during pregnancy in multiple sclerosis. Sequenced by immunoSEQ multiplex PCR; TCRdb stores in-frame clones only, minus some. The sample comprises about 75,000 clones, 94% of which are singletons, and 0.13% to 0.15% rests with the top ten. Specimen: CD4+ T cells from peripheral blood mononuclear cells, collected after pregnancy. The source is a female donor with multiple sclerosis, enrolled in a pregnancy study.

The chain is built from TRBV28 and TRBJ2-1; no definite D call. Trimming shortened V by 1 base and J by 15 bases, and 16 bases separated the two germline ends. CDR3 length: 13 amino acids. CDR1 is MDHEN and CDR2 is SYDVKM in the germline V gene. CDR3 loop: CASSLYLPTASFF. Here the CDR3 DNA reads TGTGCCAGCAGTTTATACTTGCCCACCGCGTCGTTCTTC.

The chain links TRBV19 to TRBJ1-1; tentative D call: TRBD1 (5 bases). The germline V gene encodes CDR1 LNHDA and CDR2 SQIVND (reference sequence). The V end lost 8 bases, the J end lost 1 base, and 17 bases lay between the germline ends. There are 15 residues in the CDR3. CDR3 in amino acids: CASVTGGIKNTEAFF. The CDR3 coding sequence is TGTGCCAGTGTAACCGGGGGGATTAAGAACACTGAAGCTTTCTTT.

This rearrangement joins TRBV6-6 to TRBJ2-7; D perhaps matches TRBD1 (7 bases). The CDR3 consists of 14 residues. Per the germline V gene, CDR1 is MNHNY and CDR2 is SVGAGI (reference sequence). Between the trimmed V and J ends, which lost 8 bases and 3 bases, there was a span of 17 bases. The CDR3 nucleotides are TGTGCCAGCGGGGGGAAGACAGGGAACTACGAGCAGTACTTC. It translates to CASGGKTGNYEQYF.